This T cell receptor beta chain stems from a study of PD-L1 blockade in urothelial cancer. In the study overall: Analysis of blood occurred 3 weeks (second dose) and 6 weeks after treatment start. A median blood sample held approximately 140,000 T cells and 75,000 to 85,000 unique TCRs.

The time point was: pretreatment peripheral blood. Sample numbers ranged from 1 to 8 per patient, encompassing pretreatment and on-treatment collections. On this clone: Its specificity is unknown.

The CDR3 totals 18 residues. Between the trimmed V and J ends, which lost 2 bases and 0 bases, there was a span of 18 bases. Regarding the study as a whole: Those with durable benefit had larger increases in tumor-associated blood clones at 3 weeks.

Profiled with immunoSEQ multiplex PCR; TCRdb holds only in-frame clones, not every one. The sample lists about 50,000 clones; about 86% were seen once. The V and J genes are TRBV5-3 and TRBJ1-5; no firm D call. TRBV5-3 is an ORF for which the function is uncertain. The sample in question was PBMCs, obtained around atezolizumab (anti-PD-L1) treatment. The TCR comes from a man in his 60s with urothelial cancer. For the CDR3, the DNA is TGTGCCAGAAGCTTCACTCCCCTTTGGGCAAATAGCAATCAGCCCCAGCATTTT. Protein sequence: CARSFTPLWANSNQPQHF.